These 30 T cell receptor beta chains were sequenced from one sample in a study of vaccination and CD4 T cells after COVID-19. The Oncomine TCR Beta short-read assay sequenced DNA from cultured CD4+ T cells. MiXCR, applied by TCRdb to the PCR reads, yields one record per CDR3 protein. Of 15,000 to 20,000 distinct CDR3 sequences detected, 25% to 35% appear once; the ten largest clones hold approximately 17%. Treatment meaning: approximately 10-day PBMC culture with coronavirus spike peptide pools or control peptides (ViraFEST assay). Their target antigens are unknown. The sequenced material came from cultured CD4+ T cells from blood. These receptors came from a human donor with COVID-19.

This chain uses TRBV7-2 with TRBJ2-7, with 8 bases identical to TRBD1. Trimming removed 0 bases from V and 3 bases from J; junction bases left unmatched: 4. The CDR3 is 15 amino acids. CDR1 and CDR2 from the germline V gene are SGHTA and FQGNSA. The CDR3: CTSSLARDRIYEQYF. In DNA, the CDR3 is TGTACCAGCAGCTTAGCCCGGGACAGGATCTACGAGCAGTACTTC.

The chain combines TRBV5-5 with TRBJ2-2; D may be TRBD1 (6 bases). The V gene lost 6 bases and the J gene lost 0 bases, with 15 bases spanning the gap. Germline values: CDR1 SGHKS, CDR2 YYEKEE (reference sequence). This CDR3 is 16 amino acids long. The DNA for the CDR3 is TGTGCCAGCAACAACCCCGACAGGACGAACACCGGGGAGCTGTTTTTT. It translates to CASNNPDRTNTGELFF.

This clonotype has a handful of counts. The chain is built from TRBV27 and TRBJ1-6; 12 positions match TRBD1. V trimming: 2 bases; J trimming: 6 bases; junction bases outside the gene matches: 2. The CDR3 length is 16 residues. The germline CDR1 and CDR2 sequences are MNHEY and SMNVEV (reference sequence). CDR3 sequence (DNA): TGTGCCAGCAGTTTACCGGGACAGGGGGCTAATTCACCCCTCCACTTT. This gives the protein CASSLPGQGANSPLHF.

The V and J genes are TRBV15 and TRBJ2-7; TRBD1 matches at 11 bases. There are 13 residues in the CDR3. The germline V gene has CDR1 LNHNV and CDR2 YYDKDF (reference sequence). The ends lost 7 bases at V and 4 bases at J; junction bases unmatched: 3. Here the CDR3 reads CATTRDRGYEQYF. In DNA form, the CDR3 reads TGTGCCACCACCAGGGACAGGGGGTACGAGCAGTACTTC.

This clonotype was seen a few times. The V and J genes are TRBV10-1 and TRBJ1-2; possible D gene TRBD1, 5 bases. The CDR3 extends over 12 amino acids. V was clipped by 4 bases and J by 8 bases, with 11 bases between them. In germline, CDR1 is WNHNN, CDR2 SYGVQD (reference sequence). CDR3 in DNA: TGCGCCAGCAGTGCTTCGGGGGACGGCTACACCTTC. Its protein product is CASSASGDGYTF.

This clonotype was observed a few times. The chain uses TRBV27 and TRBJ1-6; 10 positions agree with TRBD1. This CDR3 is built from 14 residues. The V segment lost 6 bases and the J segment 10 bases; nucleotides outside the gene matches: 6. Germline CDR1 reads MNHEY; CDR2 reads SMNVEV (reference sequence). The CDR3 DNA follows: TGTGCCAGCAGCCGGGACAGGGGTAACTCACCCCTCCACTTT. It is translated as CASSRDRGNSPLHF.

This chain joins TRBV5-6 and TRBJ1-1; a weak D match, TRBD1 (6 bases). The CDR3 contains 14 residues. CDR1 is SGHDT, CDR2 YYEEEE, per germline. With 2 bases removed from V and 4 bases from J, the gap between germline ends came to 12 bases. This chain's CDR3 is CASSFRGGGTEAFF. The CDR3, as DNA: TGTGCCAGCAGCTTCAGGGGTGGAGGCACTGAAGCTTTCTTT.

This clonotype turned up a few times. The chain couples TRBV7-9 to TRBJ2-1; the D gene is possibly TRBD1 (6 bases). This CDR3 region has 13 residues. CDR1 SEHNR and CDR2 FQNEAQ come from the germline V gene (reference sequence). V lost 5 bases and J 7 bases, leaving 12 bases between the germline ends. The CDR3, as DNA: TGTGCCAGCAGCACGCTCAGGGGTAATGAGCAGTTCTTC. Residues: CASSTLRGNEQFF.

This clonotype was seen a few times. The rearrangement uses TRBV24-1 and TRBJ2-1; a weak D match, TRBD1 (6 bases). The CDR3 extends over 15 amino acids. The germline V gene has CDR1 KGHDR and CDR2 SFDVKD. V was pared by 3 bases and J by 0 bases, with 8 bases between. CDR3 amino acids: CATSDQGGSYNEQFF. The CDR3 bases are TGTGCCACCAGTGATCAAGGGGGCTCCTACAATGAGCAGTTCTTC.

The chain recombines TRBV20-1 with TRBJ1-4; TRBD1 is a possible D gene (5 bases). The CDR3 runs to 13 residues. The germline V and J ends were trimmed by 1 base and 6 bases, with 9 bases remaining between them. Germline CDR1 is DFQATT and CDR2 is SNEGSKA (reference sequence). CDR3 DNA: TGCAGTGCTAGAGCCAGGGTGGATGAAAAACTGTTTTTT. It is translated as CSARARVDEKLFF.

This chain uses TRBV24-1 with TRBJ2-2; D is unclear. V lost 4 bases, J lost 0 bases, and 8 bases lay in between. The CDR3 has 15 residues. CDR1 is KGHDR, CDR2 SFDVKD, per germline. CDR3 nucleotides: TGTGCCACCAGTGAAGGCGATCCGAACACCGGGGAGCTGTTTTTT. Its translation is CATSEGDPNTGELFF.

The chain combines TRBV19 with TRBJ1-5; D is perhaps TRBD1 (5 bases). The CDR3 covers 15 residues. The V end lost 1 base, the J end lost 6 bases, and 13 bases lay between the germline ends. Germline lookup yields CDR1 LNHDA and CDR2 SQIVND (reference sequence). CDR3 loop: CASSIGQGRTQPQHF. The CDR3 nucleotides read TGTGCCAGTAGTATAGGTCAGGGAAGAACTCAGCCCCAGCATTTT.

This clonotype appeared a few times. This rearrangement joins TRBV7-2 to TRBJ1-3, with D uncertain. The CDR3 contains 15 residues. Germline assignment: CDR1 SGHTA and CDR2 FQGNSA. V was trimmed by 6 bases and J by 1 base, leaving 13 bases between them. The CDR3 DNA sequence: TGTGCCAGCAGTTCCCGGGCCGGGTCTGGAAACACCATATATTTT. Translation: CASSSRAGSGNTIYF.

This clonotype turned up a few times. The chain recombines TRBV6-1 with TRBJ1-2, with D tentatively TRBD1 (6 bases). With 6 bases removed from V and 4 bases from J, the gap between germline ends came to 12 bases. Germline-derived CDR1 and CDR2 are MNHNS and SASEGT. CDR3 length: 13 residues. CDR3 nucleotides: TGTGCCAGCAGACAGACAGGATTCTATGGCTACACCTTC. Encoded protein: CASRQTGFYGYTF.

The chain is built from TRBV4-2 and TRBJ2-5; D perhaps matches TRBD1 (5 bases). Trimming removed 4 bases from V and 5 bases from J, with 14 bases in between. The germline CDR1 and CDR2 sequences are LGHNA and YNFKEQ. The length of the CDR3 is 14 residues. CDR3 protein: CASSLTLHRETQYF. CDR3 in DNA: TGTGCCAGCAGCCTCACATTGCACAGGGAGACCCAGTACTTC.

The rearrangement links TRBV7-2 to TRBJ1-1, with no clear D. The CDR3 sequence is 13 residues long. V was cut by 6 bases and J by 0 bases, with 8 bases left in between. Germline V gene sequence: CDR1 SGHTA, CDR2 FQGNSA. The DNA of the CDR3 is TGTGCCAGCAGTGAAGGTATGAACACTGAAGCTTTCTTT. Translated: CASSEGMNTEAFF.

This clonotype was counted only a few times. The chain employs TRBV20-1 and TRBJ2-2; tentative D call: TRBD1 (6 bases). This CDR3 has 13 amino acids. Deletions cut 5 bases from V and 1 base from J, with 8 bases between. Germline V lookup: CDR1 DFQATT, CDR2 SNEGSKA (reference sequence). CDR3 nucleotides: TGCAGTGCTTCACAGGGGAACACCGGGGAGCTGTTTTTT. Protein sequence: CSASQGNTGELFF.

The chain recombines TRBV14 with TRBJ1-2; D is perhaps TRBD1 (5 bases). The V end was cut by 1 base, the J end by 11 bases, with 20 bases between. Per the germline V gene, CDR1 is SGHDN and CDR2 is FVKESK. This CDR3 has 15 amino acids. The CDR3 DNA reads as TGTGCCAGCAGCCAAGCACTCCAGCCAGGGACTAGTTACACCTTC. It specifies CASSQALQPGTSYTF.

This clonotype was picked up a small number of times. The V and J genes are TRBV4-1 and TRBJ1-1, with D unclear. Germline V gene data show CDR1 as MGHRA and CDR2 as YSYEKL. The V gene lost 3 bases and the J gene lost 0 bases, with 17 bases spanning the gap. The CDR3 runs 17 residues. In DNA, the CDR3 is TGCGCCAGCAGCCATCCCCGGGCCCCTGGTGTGAACACTGAAGCTTTCTTT. It codes for CASSHPRAPGVNTEAFF.

J is TRBJ1-1 and V is TRBV5-5; 7 bases match TRBD1. The V and J ends lost 4 bases and 11 bases, in that order; junction bases with no gene match: 11. Germline CDR1 SGHKS, CDR2 YYEKEE (reference sequence). The CDR3 has 13 amino acids. CDR3 amino acids: CASSPGQIYQAFF. The CDR3 DNA reads as TGTGCCAGCAGCCCGGGACAGATTTACCAGGCTTTCTTT.

The gene calls are TRBV20-1 and TRBJ2-7; TRBD1 matches at 10 bases. The CDR3 runs 14 residues. V dropped 2 bases and J dropped 4; count of bases not matched to a gene: 5. Germline V gene sequence: CDR1 DFQATT, CDR2 SNEGSKA (reference sequence). For the CDR3, the DNA is TGCAGTGCTAGAACTGGGACAGGGGAGTACGAGCAGTACTTC. It yields the protein CSARTGTGEYEQYF.

This clonotype was seen more than once but under ten times. The chain is built from TRBV14 and TRBJ2-3; TRBD1 or TRBD2 may be the D gene (5 bases each). Germline-derived CDR1 and CDR2 are SGHDN and FVKESK. The CDR3 is 16 amino acids. The V end lost 5 bases, the J end lost 6 bases, and 21 bases lay between the germline ends. CDR3 DNA sequence: TGTGCCAGCAGCTACCGGACTGCCCCGAGGGGCGATACGCAGTATTTT. This sequence encodes CASSYRTAPRGDTQYF.

This clonotype was seen more than once but under ten times. The J gene is TRBJ2-6, the V gene TRBV6-1; 7 positions match TRBD1. V was clipped by 10 bases and J by 2 bases; unmatched bases: 5. The CDR3 totals 14 residues. The germline gives CDR1 MNHNS, CDR2 SASEGT. The CDR3 loop is CATNDRAGANVLTF. The CDR3 nucleotides read TGTGCCACGAACGACAGGGCTGGGGCCAACGTCCTGACTTTC.

CDR3 nucleotides: TGTGCCAGTAGTCCAGGGGGCTTGGCAGATACGCAGTATTTT. Its protein product is CASSPGGLADTQYF. The genes are TRBV19 and TRBJ2-3, with 8 nucleotides matching TRBD1. The germline V gene encodes CDR1 LNHDA and CDR2 SQIVND (reference sequence). The junction had 5 bases not matched to a gene; V was cut back by 5 bases and J by 4 bases. This CDR3 is 14 amino acids long.

This clonotype was found a few times. This chain joins TRBV6-1 and TRBJ2-7; D is unclear. Trimming pared 3 bases from V and 3 bases from J, leaving 12 bases between. CDR3 length: 14 amino acids. Germline V gene sequence: CDR1 MNHNS, CDR2 SASEGT. CDR3 amino acids: CASSDPQAYYEQYF. The CDR3 region has the DNA TGTGCCAGCAGTGACCCTCAGGCGTACTACGAGCAGTACTTC.

This chain joins TRBV20-1 and TRBJ1-5, with TRBD1 matching over 10 bases. In germline, CDR1 is DFQATT, CDR2 SNEGSKA (reference sequence). Trimming took 5 bases from V and 0 from J; bases not matched to a gene: 4. CDR3 length equals 15 residues. The CDR3 protein is CSAPRTGGSNQPQHF. The CDR3 region has the DNA TGCAGTGCTCCACGGACAGGGGGTAGCAATCAGCCCCAGCATTTT.

The CDR3 bases are TGTGCCAGCAGTTCACCCACAGATACGCAGTATTTT. It specifies CASSSPTDTQYF. The gene calls are TRBV7-2 and TRBJ2-3, with D hard to call. Germline V gives CDR1 SGHTA, CDR2 FQGNSA. This CDR3 is built from 12 residues. The V gene lost 6 bases and the J gene lost 2 bases, with 6 bases spanning the gap.

The genes are TRBV6-1 and TRBJ2-7; D may be TRBD2 (6 bases). Germline V gene data show CDR1 as MNHNS and CDR2 as SASEGT. The CDR3 extends over 14 amino acids. The V gene lost 6 bases and the J gene lost 0 bases, with 12 bases spanning the gap. CDR3 sequence reads: CASRAVGGSYEQYF. The CDR3 coding sequence is TGTGCCAGCAGGGCCGTGGGGGGCTCCTACGAGCAGTACTTC.

The rearrangement links TRBV5-1 to TRBJ2-3; the match to TRBD1 covers 7 bases. Germline assignment: CDR1 SGHRS and CDR2 YFSETQ. The CDR3 contains 16 residues. With V trimmed by 4 bases and J by 2 bases, 10 bases remained unmatched. CDR3 protein: CASSPVTGLATDTQYF. Here the CDR3 DNA reads TGCGCCAGCAGCCCAGTGACAGGGCTGGCCACAGATACGCAGTATTTT.

The V and J genes are TRBV5-6 and TRBJ2-1; perhaps TRBD2 as D (6 bases). CDR1 is SGHDT and CDR2 is YYEEEE in the germline V gene. Trimming shortened V by 5 bases and J by 5 bases, and 17 bases separated the two germline ends. The CDR3 is 15 amino acids. The CDR3, as DNA: TGTGCCAGCAGTCGGTGGGGGGTTTCTGACAATGAGCAGTTCTTC. This translates into CASSRWGVSDNEQFF.